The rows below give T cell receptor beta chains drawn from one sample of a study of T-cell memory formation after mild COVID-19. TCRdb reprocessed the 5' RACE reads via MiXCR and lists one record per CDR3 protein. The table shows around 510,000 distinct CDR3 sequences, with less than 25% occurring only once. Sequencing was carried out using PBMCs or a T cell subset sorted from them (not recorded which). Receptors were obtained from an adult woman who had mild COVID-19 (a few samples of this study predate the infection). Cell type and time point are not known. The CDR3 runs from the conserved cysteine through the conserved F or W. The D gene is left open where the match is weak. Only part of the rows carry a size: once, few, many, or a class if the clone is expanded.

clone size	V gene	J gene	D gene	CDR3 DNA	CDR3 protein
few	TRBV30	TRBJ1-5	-	TGTGCCTGGTCCGGAACAGGGTATGGGCAGCCCCAGCATTTT	CAWSGTGYGQPQHF
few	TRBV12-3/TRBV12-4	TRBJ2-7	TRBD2	TGTGCCAGCAGTTTAAACGGACTAGCGGGAGACGAGCAGTACTTC	CASSLNGLAGDEQYF
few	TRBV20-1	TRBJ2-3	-	TGCAGTGCTAAGGACTATCAGCGGGCGTCAGATACGCAGTATTTT	CSAKDYQRASDTQYF
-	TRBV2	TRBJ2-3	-	TGTGCCACCCCCATCCGGGGTAGCACAGATACGCAGTATTTT	CATPIRGSTDTQYF
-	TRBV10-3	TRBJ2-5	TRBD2	TGTGCCATCAGTGAGGTAGCGGGAGGTGGGGAGACCCAGTACTTC	CAISEVAGGGETQYF
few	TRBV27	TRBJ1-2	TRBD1	TGTGCCAGCAGTATGACCCTGAGACAGGGGCATGGCTACACCTTC	CASSMTLRQGHGYTF
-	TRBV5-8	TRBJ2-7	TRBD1	TGTGCCAGCAGCAAAAGGACAGGGAGCTACGAGCAGTACTTC	CASSKRTGSYEQYF
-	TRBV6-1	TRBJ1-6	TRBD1	TGTGCCAGCAGTGAGGGGTTGCGGACAGGGGGTACTTCACCCCTCCACTTT	CASSEGLRTGGTSPLHF
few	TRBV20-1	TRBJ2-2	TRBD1	TGCAGTGCCCATGAGGACAGGGCAGCCGGGGAGCTGTTTTTT	CSAHEDRAAGELFF
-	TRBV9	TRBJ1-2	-	TGTGCCAGCAGCCCACAGGAGCCCGGGGAAAATGGCTACACCTTC	CASSPQEPGENGYTF
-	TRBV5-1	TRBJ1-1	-	TGCGCCAGCAGCTCGCGCCTCCCCCGAACAGGGAACACTGAAGCTTTCTTT	CASSSRLPRTGNTEAFF
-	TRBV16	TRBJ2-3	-	TGTGCCAGCAGCATAGCTTACGGAACAGATACGCAGTATTTT	CASSIAYGTDTQYF
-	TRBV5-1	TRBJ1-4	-	TGCGCCAGCAGCCTCTCCGGGACTTCTAATGAAAAACTGTTTTTT	CASSLSGTSNEKLFF
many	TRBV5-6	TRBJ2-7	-	TGTGCCAGCAGCTTGGAGAGGGGGTGGGAGCAGTACTTC	CASSLERGWEQYF
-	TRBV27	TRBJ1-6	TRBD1	TGTGCCAGCAGACCGGGACAGGGGATTCAACCCCTCCACTTT	CASRPGQGIQPLHF
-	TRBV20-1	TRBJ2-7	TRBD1	TGCAGTGTCCGGGACAGCTCCTACGAGCAGTACTTC	CSVRDSSYEQYF
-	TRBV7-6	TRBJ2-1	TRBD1	TGTGCCAGCAGCTCATCATTCGACAGGGTAGCGTACAATGAGCAGTTCTTC	CASSSSFDRVAYNEQFF
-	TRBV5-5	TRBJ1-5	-	TGTGCCAGCAGCTTGGATCCGGGCAATCAGCCCCAGCATTTT	CASSLDPGNQPQHF
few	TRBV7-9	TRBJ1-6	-	TGTGCCAGCAGCTTGGGAGGCGTCGGATCACCCCTCCACTTT	CASSLGGVGSPLHF
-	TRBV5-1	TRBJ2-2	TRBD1	TGCGCCAGCAGCCCGGACAGGGGGTCTTGGAACACCGGGGAGCTGTTTTTT	CASSPDRGSWNTGELFF
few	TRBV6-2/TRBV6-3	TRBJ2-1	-	TGTGCCAGCAGTAGAATCTACAATGAGCAGTTCTTC	CASSRIYNEQFF
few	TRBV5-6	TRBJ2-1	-	TGTGCCAGCTCCCTTAATCCCGGGAGTACCTATGAGCAGTTCTTC	CASSLNPGSTYEQFF
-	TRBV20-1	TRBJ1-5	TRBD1	TGCAGTGCTATAGTGACAGGGAGGCGCAATCAGCCCCAGCATTTT	CSAIVTGRRNQPQHF
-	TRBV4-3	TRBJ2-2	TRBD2	TGCGCCAGCAGCCAAGCGGGAGGGGGCACCGGGGAGCTGTTTTTT	CASSQAGGGTGELFF
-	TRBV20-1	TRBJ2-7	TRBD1	TGCAGTGGTTTCCCCTTCGACAGGGGGTACGAGCAGTACTTC	CSGFPFDRGYEQYF
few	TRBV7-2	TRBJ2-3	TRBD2	TGTGCCAGCAGCACTCCGGGACTAGCGGAGATGGAGGTACCAGATACGCAGTATTTT	CASSTPGLAEMEVPDTQYF
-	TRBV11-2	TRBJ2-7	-	TGTGCCAGCAGCTCCGTGGCGGGACAGAACTACGAGCAGTACTTC	CASSSVAGQNYEQYF
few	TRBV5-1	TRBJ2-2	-	TGCGCCAGCAGCTTGGCCTCAGGGCCCGGGGAGCTGTTTTTT	CASSLASGPGELFF
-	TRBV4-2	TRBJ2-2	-	TGTGCCAGCAGTGGGGGCCCGGTCACCGGGGAGCTGTTTTTT	CASSGGPVTGELFF
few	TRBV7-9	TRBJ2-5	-	TGTGCCAGCAGCTCCATACCGAAGTTGCGCCACAACGAGACCCAGTACTTC	CASSSIPKLRHNETQYF
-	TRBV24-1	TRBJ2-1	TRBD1	TGTGCCACCAGTGATACGACAGGGATTGCTGAGCAGTTCTTC	CATSDTTGIAEQFF
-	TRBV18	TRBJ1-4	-	TGTGCCAGCAGCCCTGGCTCAAATGAAAAACTGTTTTTT	CASSPGSNEKLFF
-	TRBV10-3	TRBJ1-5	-	TGTGCCATCAGCAGTTTTGAAAGGGGACGCAATCAGCCCCAGCATTTT	CAISSFERGRNQPQHF
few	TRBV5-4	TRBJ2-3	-	TGTGCCAGCAGCCGCTCTAGCGCCCTCACAGATACGCAGTATTTT	CASSRSSALTDTQYF
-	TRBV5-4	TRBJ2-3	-	TGTGCCAGCAGCACCCCCGTCGGCACAGATACGCAGTATTTT	CASSTPVGTDTQYF
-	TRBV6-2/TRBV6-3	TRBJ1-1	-	TGTGCCAGCAGTTCTTCCCTGAAATCTCGGGGGCCAGGCACTGAAGCTTTCTTT	CASSSSLKSRGPGTEAFF
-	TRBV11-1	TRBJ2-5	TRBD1	TGTGCCAGCGGCACAGGGGTGGGTGAGGAGACCCAGTACTTC	CASGTGVGEETQYF
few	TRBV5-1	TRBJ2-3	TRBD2	TGCGCCAGCAGCCCTTTAGCGGGGACGCCTCGCACAGATACGCAGTATTTT	CASSPLAGTPRTDTQYF
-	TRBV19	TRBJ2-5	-	TGTGCCAGTAGCCTAACTAGCAGCTCGTGGCAAGAGACCCAGTACTTC	CASSLTSSSWQETQYF
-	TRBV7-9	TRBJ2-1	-	TGTGCCAGCAGCCCCAGGGGAGCGGCCAAGGGTGAGCAGTTCTTC	CASSPRGAAKGEQFF
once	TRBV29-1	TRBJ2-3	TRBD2	TGCAGCGTTGAACCTACCGGACTAGCGGGAGGAGATACGCAGTATTTT	CSVEPTGLAGGDTQYF
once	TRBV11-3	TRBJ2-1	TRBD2	TGTGCCAGCAGCTTAGATGAGTGGGAGGGGTCTTACAATGAGCAGTTCTTC	CASSLDEWEGSYNEQFF
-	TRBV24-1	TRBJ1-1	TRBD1	TGTGCCACCAGTGATACGCAGGGGGACACTGAAGCTTTCTTT	CATSDTQGDTEAFF
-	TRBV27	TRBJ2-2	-	TGTGCCAGCAGTTTATGGGTCACCGGGGAGCTGTTTTTT	CASSLWVTGELFF
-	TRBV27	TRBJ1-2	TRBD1	TGTGCCAGCAGTCGGACAGGGGCATATGGCTACACCTTC	CASSRTGAYGYTF
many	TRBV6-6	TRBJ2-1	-	TGTGCCAGCAGTTACCAGGTCCCAAGCTCCTACAATGAGCAGTTCTTC	CASSYQVPSSYNEQFF
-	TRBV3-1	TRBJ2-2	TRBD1	TGTGCCAGCAGCCAAACGACAGGGTTAAACACCGGGGAGCTGTTTTTT	CASSQTTGLNTGELFF
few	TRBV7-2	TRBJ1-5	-	TGTGCCAGCAGCTCCAACCGGGATCCTAAGCATTTT	CASSSNRDPKHF
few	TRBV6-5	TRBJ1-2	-	TGTGCCAGCAGTTACAGTGTAGGAGGGGACGGTGGCTACACCTTC	CASSYSVGGDGGYTF
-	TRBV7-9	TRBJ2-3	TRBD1	TGTGCCAGCAGCCGGAACCCGACAGGGAGCACAGATACGCAGTATTTT	CASSRNPTGSTDTQYF
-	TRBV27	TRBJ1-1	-	TGTGCCAGCAGTTTTATCGCGGGGGGCGCTGAAGCTTTCTTT	CASSFIAGGAEAFF
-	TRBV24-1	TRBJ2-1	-	TGTGCCACCAGTGATTTGGTGGGGGCCTCCTACAATGAGCAGTTCTTC	CATSDLVGASYNEQFF
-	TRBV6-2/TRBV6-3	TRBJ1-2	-	TGTGCCAGCAGTGGGTACGGGGGCTATGGCTACACCTTC	CASSGYGGYGYTF
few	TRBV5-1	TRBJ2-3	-	TGCGCCAGCAGCCAAGGGGTAGCGGGCACAGATACGCAGTATTTT	CASSQGVAGTDTQYF
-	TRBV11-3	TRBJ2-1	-	TGTGCCAGCAGCTCAGCCCATGGACCGTGGTCGCAGTTCTTC	CASSSAHGPWSQFF
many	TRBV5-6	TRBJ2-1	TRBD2	TGTGCCAGCAGCTTGGAGACTAGCCCTCGACATGAGCAGTTCTTC	CASSLETSPRHEQFF
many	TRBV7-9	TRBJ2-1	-	TGTGCCAGCAGCTTAGCCGGACTTTCCAATGAGCAGTTCTTC	CASSLAGLSNEQFF